The 3 T cell receptor beta chains below come from one sample, sequenced in a study of T cells in Graves' hyperthyroidism and ophthalmopathy. TCR beta CDR3 sequences were amplified from RNA transcripts. The primer set for the first-round RT-PCR of the TCR CDR3 was HTBI. TCRdb re-called the multiplex PCR reads with MiXCR, one entry per CDR3 protein. The table has about 700,000 distinct CDR3 sequences, 45% seen once. The specimen sequenced was peripheral blood or thyroid tissue (not recorded which). Receptors were obtained from an adult man with Graves' disease, either hyperthyroidism or ophthalmopathy (not recorded which).

As to this clonotype: It may be a read error: a sequence one base away is much more abundant. The chain couples TRBV29-1 to TRBJ1-2; TRBD1 is a possible D gene (6 bases). The CDR3 runs to 13 residues. The germline gives CDR1 SQVTM, CDR2 ANQGSEA. DNA for the CDR3: TGCAGCGTTCGGGGACATGAATCATATGGCTGCACCTTC. Translating gives CSVRGHESYGCTF.

This clonotype was observed at least ten times. The chain uses TRBV10-3 and TRBJ1-3; no firm D call. The ends were cut back, 3 bases at V and 8 bases at J, with 14 bases in the middle. The CDR3 covers 14 residues. CDR1 and CDR2 (germline): ENHRY, SYGVKD. The CDR3 sequence: CAISEPGVGDTIYF. The CDR3 nucleotides read TGTGCCATCAGTGAACCGGGTGTAGGCGACACCATATATTTT.

This clonotype was detected only a few times. The rearrangement joins TRBV7-8 to TRBJ2-7, with 11 bases that match TRBD2. V dropped 5 bases and J dropped 7; count of bases not matched to a gene: 10. Germline values: CDR1 SGHVS, CDR2 FQNEAQ. The CDR3 is 15 residues long. CDR3 DNA sequence: TGTGCCAGCAGCGTCTTAGCGGGAGGGCCTGGGGAGCAGTACTTC. Translation gives CASSVLAGGPGEQYF.